Shown below are 27 T cell receptor beta chains from a single sample sequenced in a study of T cell repertoires in cytomegalovirus infection. TCRdb recomputed calls from the reads with MiXCR, one row per CDR3 protein. The sample carries about 310,000 distinct CDR3 sequences, 17% recorded once. The sample taken for sequencing was PBMCs. The receptors stem from a human donor in good health (CMV status not recorded). Some clones in this sample may be carry-over from other donors' samples.

Ten or more counts support this clonotype. The chain combines TRBV7-2 with TRBJ2-3; 9 nucleotides align to TRBD1. There are 16 residues in the CDR3. The trim removed 4 bases at V and 3 bases at J, leaving 8 bases unmatched. The germline CDR1 and CDR2 sequences are SGHTA and FQGNSA. CDR3 sequence reads: CASSSLGQGWTDTQYF. The CDR3 DNA follows: TGTGCCAGCAGCTCCCTGGGACAGGGATGGACAGATACGCAGTATTTT.

In its sample, this clonotype was seen many times. This chain links TRBV7-2 with TRBJ1-2; D is undetermined. CDR1 is SGHTA, CDR2 FQGNSA, per germline. The length of the CDR3 is 15 residues. V was pared by 1 base and J by 6 bases, with 15 bases between. CDR3 amino acids: CASSLVPRGGNGYTF. The CDR3 coding sequence is TGTGCCAGCAGCTTAGTCCCTCGGGGTGGGAATGGCTACACCTTC.

The rearrangement uses TRBV27 and TRBJ1-2, with D possibly being TRBD1 (5 bases). This CDR3 spans 15 amino acids. Germline V lookup: CDR1 MNHEY, CDR2 SMNVEV (reference sequence). The V and J ends lost 5 bases and 0 bases respectively, with 13 bases between them. CDR3 loop: CASSTLGGANYGYTF. In DNA form, the CDR3 reads TGTGCCAGCAGTACTTTGGGGGGGGCTAACTATGGCTACACCTTC.

This clonotype was counted only a few times. The chain links TRBV10-3 to TRBJ1-2; D call uncertain. This CDR3 region has 18 residues. V lost 3 bases, J lost 4 bases, and 24 bases lay in between. Per germline, CDR1 ENHRY and CDR2 SYGVKD. In DNA, the CDR3 is TGTGCCATCAGTGAAAGGGCCCCCTTTGAACAAGTGAGCTATGGCTACACCTTC. Protein product: CAISERAPFEQVSYGYTF.

This clonotype was seen repeatedly, ten times or more. V and J are TRBV23-1 and TRBJ2-1; 7 positions agree with TRBD1. TRBV23-1 is sorted into the ORF group, with uncertain function. The CDR3 is 16 residues long. V was pared by 2 bases and J by 5 bases, with 9 bases of the junction left unmatched. CDR3 sequence (DNA): TGCGCCAGCAGTCAAGAGACAGGGAAGGGCCACAATGAGCAGTTCTTC. Protein product: CASSQETGKGHNEQFF.

This chain links TRBV15 with TRBJ1-3; no definite D call. Per germline, CDR1 LNHNV and CDR2 YYDKDF (reference sequence). Trimming pared 0 bases from V and 2 bases from J, leaving 8 bases between. CDR3 length: 15 amino acids. The CDR3 region is CATSRETVPGNTIYF. As DNA, the CDR3 is TGTGCCACCAGCAGAGAGACGGTGCCTGGAAACACCATATATTTT.

The V gene is TRBV20-1, the J gene TRBJ2-6; D gene ambiguous. This CDR3 comprises 13 residues. CDR1 is DFQATT and CDR2 is SNEGSKA in the germline V gene (reference sequence). V was trimmed by 0 bases and J by 3 bases, leaving 3 bases between them. The CDR3 region has the DNA TGCAGTGCTAGAGATCATGGGGCCAACGTCCTGACTTTC. Encoded protein: CSARDHGANVLTF.

This clonotype was seen a handful of times. V is TRBV6-6 and J is TRBJ2-1; tentatively, D is TRBD1 (5 bases). This CDR3 comprises 14 residues. V was trimmed by 6 bases and J by 3 bases, leaving 12 bases between them. Germline V CDR1 and CDR2: MNHNY, SVGAGI (reference sequence). The CDR3 here is CASRKVRDYNEQFF. The CDR3 DNA reads TGTGCCAGCAGGAAGGTCAGGGACTACAATGAGCAGTTCTTC.

The chain recombines TRBV2 with TRBJ1-5; 9 nucleotides match TRBD1. This CDR3 region has 15 residues. The germline V gene has CDR1 SNHLY and CDR2 FYNNEI. The J segment lost 5 bases and the V segment lost 6 bases, leaving 8 bases of the junction unmatched. CDR3 sequence: CASSAGTGRYQPQHF. Written as DNA, the CDR3 is TGTGCCAGCAGCGCCGGGACAGGGCGGTATCAGCCCCAGCATTTT.

This clonotype was recorded a few times. The chain employs TRBV28 and TRBJ2-3; 7 nucleotides line up with TRBD2. CDR3 length equals 14 residues. Trimming removed 5 bases from V and 1 base from J; junction bases left unmatched: 3. CDR1 is MDHEN and CDR2 is SYDVKM in the germline V gene. Here the CDR3 reads CASSREDGTDTQYF. The CDR3 DNA reads TGTGCCAGCAGTCGGGAGGATGGCACAGATACGCAGTATTTT.

CDR3 nucleotide sequence: TGTGCCAGCACCGGGGGGAACCGGAGAAATGAGCAGTTCTTC. This codes for CASTGGNRRNEQFF. The chain couples TRBV2 to TRBJ2-1; 7 bases agree with TRBD2. Germline CDR1 reads SNHLY; CDR2 reads FYNNEI. V shed 7 bases and J 7 bases; nucleotides not matched to a gene: 10. This CDR3 has 14 amino acids.

The table lists this clonotype with many counts. This rearrangement joins TRBV4-1 to TRBJ2-4; tentatively, D is TRBD2 (6 bases). Germline CDR1 MGHRA, CDR2 YSYEKL. The CDR3 has 15 residues. V dropped 2 bases and J dropped 8 bases, with 16 bases sitting between them. CDR3 in amino acids: CASSQLLAGRDIQYF. The CDR3 bases are TGCGCCAGCAGCCAATTACTAGCCGGGCGGGACATTCAGTACTTC.

This clonotype was recorded a few times. The chain employs TRBV7-6 and TRBJ1-4, with 7 bases identical to TRBD1. The germline CDR1 and CDR2 sequences are SGHVS and FNYEAQ. This CDR3 contains 15 residues. Trimming took 4 bases from V and 7 from J; bases not matched to a gene: 9. DNA for the CDR3: TGTGCCAGCAGCTCACGGGACAGCCTGTCTGAAAAACTGTTTTTT. It is translated as CASSSRDSLSEKLFF.

This clonotype has ten or more counts. This chain uses TRBV9 with TRBJ2-3, with D possibly matching TRBD2 (6 bases). V was cut by 0 bases and J by 2 bases, with 13 bases left in between. The CDR3 is made up of 16 amino acids. The germline CDR1 and CDR2 sequences are SGDLS and YYNGEE. Here the CDR3 reads CASSVGGSGYTDTQYF. The DNA for the CDR3 is TGTGCCAGCAGCGTAGGGGGGAGCGGGTACACAGATACGCAGTATTTT.

This clonotype appeared a single time. As DNA, the CDR3 is TGTGCCAGCAACCCTGGGGCGCGGGGCAGGTATGGCTACACCTTC. It yields the protein CASNPGARGRYGYTF. V is TRBV12-3 or TRBV12-4 and J is TRBJ1-2, with D perhaps matching TRBD1 (5 bases). The CDR3 extends over 15 amino acids. V dropped 7 bases and J dropped 5 bases, with 20 bases sitting between them.

This clonotype was observed at least ten times. The CDR3 sequence: CASSISRETQYF. The CDR3 DNA reads TGTGCCAGCAGCATTAGTCGGGAGACCCAGTACTTC. The chain joins TRBV7-2 to TRBJ2-5; no definite D call. Germline lookup yields CDR1 SGHTA and CDR2 FQGNSA. The ends were cut back, 5 bases at V and 5 bases at J, with 9 bases in the middle. The CDR3 sequence is 12 residues long.

This chain connects TRBV5-1 to TRBJ2-3; D not resolved. Trimming took 1 base from V and 4 from J, leaving 10 bases between them. Germline-derived CDR1 and CDR2 are SGHRS and YFSETQ. The CDR3 extends over 14 amino acids. The CDR3 protein is CASSLFLPSDTQYF. The CDR3 DNA is TGCGCCAGCAGCTTGTTCCTACCTTCAGATACGCAGTATTTT. The whole variable domain, remainder taken from reference TRBV5-1 and TRBJ2-3, is KAGVTQTPRYLIKTRGQQVTLSCSPISGHRSVSWYQQTPGQGLQFLFEYFSETQRNKGNFPGRFSGRQFSNSRSEMNVSTLELGDSALYLCASSLFLPSDTQYFGPGTRLTVL.

This clonotype appeared many times. The chain couples TRBV10-3 to TRBJ1-2; D is uncertain. This CDR3 is 13 amino acids long. CDR1 and CDR2 (germline): ENHRY, SYGVKD. Trimming pared 9 bases from V and 0 bases from J, leaving 11 bases between. The CDR3 nucleotides are TGTGCCATAACAACAGCCACTAACTATGGCTACACCTTC. This sequence encodes CAITTATNYGYTF.

The chain has TRBV6-5 and TRBJ1-2, with D perhaps matching TRBD1 (5 bases). The length of the CDR3 is 17 residues. Germline V gene lookup returns CDR1 MNHEY and CDR2 SVGAGI. V was trimmed by 5 bases and J by 5 bases, leaving 24 bases between them. This CDR3 reads CASSPGSDRYFLYGYTF. CDR3 coding DNA: TGTGCCAGCAGTCCAGGGAGTGATCGGTATTTTTTGTATGGCTACACCTTC.

This clonotype has a count of ten or more. The rearrangement links TRBV4-1 to TRBJ2-2; 7 bases match TRBD1. Germline trimming cut 3 bases from V and 3 bases from J; bases unmatched to any gene: 4. This CDR3 is 15 amino acids long. Germline CDR1 is MGHRA and CDR2 is YSYEKL. This chain's CDR3 is CASSQTGSYTGELFF. CDR3 DNA: TGCGCCAGCAGCCAGACAGGGTCGTACACCGGGGAGCTGTTTTTT.

This clonotype has at least ten counts. The rearrangement uses TRBV25-1 and TRBJ2-7; D is possibly TRBD1 (5 bases). The germline CDR1 and CDR2 sequences are MGHDK and SYGVNS. The CDR3 extends over 14 amino acids. Trimming pared 2 bases from V and 3 bases from J, leaving 11 bases between. This chain's CDR3 is CASSEVDSSYEQYF. Written as DNA, the CDR3 is TGTGCCAGCAGTGAAGTAGACAGTAGCTACGAGCAGTACTTC.

The chain employs TRBV20-1 and TRBJ1-4; tentative D call: TRBD1 (6 bases). The CDR3 runs to 13 residues. V was shortened by 5 bases and J by 4 bases, with 11 bases between the two germline ends. Germline V gene data show CDR1 as DFQATT and CDR2 as SNEGSKA (reference sequence). This CDR3 is CSAWGHLNEKLFF. CDR3 coding DNA: TGCAGTGCTTGGGGACACCTTAATGAAAAACTGTTTTTT.

This clonotype has ten or more counts. The J gene is TRBJ1-6, the V gene TRBV7-2, with D hard to call. V lost 5 bases to trimming and J lost 4 bases, with 3 bases between them. The CDR3 sequence is 12 residues long. Germline CDR1 and CDR2: SGHTA and FQGNSA. The CDR3 reads CASSLYNSPLHF. As DNA, the CDR3 is TGTGCCAGCAGCCTGTATAATTCACCCCTCCACTTT.

V is TRBV9 and J is TRBJ2-3; unclear D gene. Trimming left V 0 bases short and J 1 base short, with 9 bases between. The CDR3 contains 15 residues. Germline V CDR1 and CDR2: SGDLS, YYNGEE. The chain's CDR3 is CASSVDGGRTDTQYF. The DNA of the CDR3 is TGTGCCAGCAGCGTAGACGGCGGTCGCACAGATACGCAGTATTTT.

This clonotype was counted many times. The chain carries TRBV7-2 and TRBJ2-1; either TRBD1 or TRBD2 may supply D (6 bases each). The germline V gene encodes CDR1 SGHTA and CDR2 FQGNSA. The CDR3 runs 15 residues. V was shortened by 2 bases and J by 3 bases, with 11 bases between the two germline ends. The CDR3 here is CASSLRGAYYNEQFF. CDR3 in DNA: TGTGCCAGCAGCTTAAGGGGGGCCTACTACAATGAGCAGTTCTTC.

This clonotype was counted at least ten times. The genes are TRBV13 and TRBJ2-7; TRBD1 matches 10 bases. The CDR3 runs to 15 residues. V shed 0 bases and J 5 bases; nucleotides not matched to a gene: 4. CDR1 PRHDT and CDR2 FYEKMQ come from the germline V gene (reference sequence). The CDR3 spells CASSLGGTGAHEQYF. The CDR3 DNA reads TGTGCCAGCAGCTTAGGTGGGACAGGGGCGCACGAGCAGTACTTC.

The rearrangement links TRBV12-3 or TRBV12-4 to TRBJ1-3; TRBD1 might be the D (5 bases). The CDR3 spans 13 residues. Between the trimmed V and J ends, which lost 8 bases and 2 bases, there was a span of 10 bases. The CDR3 spells CASDRDPGNTIYF. The DNA of the CDR3 is TGTGCCAGCGATCGGGACCCTGGAAACACCATATATTTT.